This TCR beta chain comes out of a study of blood T cell repertoires in COVID-19. About the research overall: Researchers got acute and convalescent COVID-19 samples from the United States, Italy and Spain. PBMCs, B-cell-depleted T cells, or T cells were the source of the cDNA or gDNA that made up the material.

Germline assignment: CDR1 MNHEY and CDR2 SMNVEV (reference sequence). CDR3 length equals 13 residues. Trimming pared 7 bases from V and 5 bases from J, leaving 12 bases between. The authors' processing: Reference gene primer amplification gave estimated nucleated cell counts. Data came from immunoSEQ multiplex PCR; TCRdb stores just in-frame clones and leaves some out. That table gives V, J and clone size, and the DNA gave D and trimming. The table records 60,000 to 90,000 clones, 74% of them present only once. The specimen sequenced was peripheral blood. The sequence was collected from a human donor with acute or convalescent COVID-19. The donor label of this sample is uncertain. The gene calls are TRBV27 and TRBJ1-5, with D tentatively TRBD1 (6 bases). This CDR3 reads CASKKQGDQPQHF. The CDR3 coding sequence is TGTGCCAGCAAAAAACAGGGTGATCAGCCCCAGCATTTT.